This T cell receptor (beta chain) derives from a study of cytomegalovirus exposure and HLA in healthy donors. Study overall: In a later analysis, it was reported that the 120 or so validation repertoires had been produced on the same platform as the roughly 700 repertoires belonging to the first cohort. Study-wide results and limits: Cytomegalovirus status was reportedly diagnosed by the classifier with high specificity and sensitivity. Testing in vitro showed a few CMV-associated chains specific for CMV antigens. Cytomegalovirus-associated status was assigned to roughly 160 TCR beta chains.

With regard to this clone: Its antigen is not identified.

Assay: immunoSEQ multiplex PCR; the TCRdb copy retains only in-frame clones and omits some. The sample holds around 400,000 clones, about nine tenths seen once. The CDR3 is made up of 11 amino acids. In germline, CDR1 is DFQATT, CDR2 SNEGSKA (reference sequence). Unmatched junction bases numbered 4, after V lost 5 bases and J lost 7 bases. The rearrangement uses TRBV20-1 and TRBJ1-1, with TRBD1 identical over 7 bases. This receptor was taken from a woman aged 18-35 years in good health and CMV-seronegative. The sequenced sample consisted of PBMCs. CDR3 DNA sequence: TGCAGTGCTGCCGGGACAGATGAAGCTTTCTTT. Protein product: CSAAGTDEAFF.